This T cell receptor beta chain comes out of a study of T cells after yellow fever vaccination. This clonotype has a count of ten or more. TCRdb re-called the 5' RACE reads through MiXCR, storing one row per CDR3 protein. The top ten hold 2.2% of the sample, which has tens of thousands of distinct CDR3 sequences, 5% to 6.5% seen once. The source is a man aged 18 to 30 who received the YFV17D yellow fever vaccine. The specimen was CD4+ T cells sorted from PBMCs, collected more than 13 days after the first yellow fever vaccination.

This CDR3 is CASSPATRTDTQYF. The CDR3 nucleotides are TGTGCCAGCTCACCGGCGACCCGCACAGATACGCAGTATTTT. The chain is built from TRBV18 and TRBJ2-3, with D unclear. The germline V gene has CDR1 KGHSH and CDR2 LQKENI. The CDR3 consists of 14 residues. Trimming removed 3 bases from V and 1 base from J, with 8 bases in between.